This note documents a single T cell receptor beta chain sequence. Unmatched junction bases numbered 1, after V lost 0 bases and J lost 0 bases. The CDR3 length is 15 residues. Germline V gene lookup returns CDR1 LGHNA and CDR2 YSLEER. The protocol was immunoSEQ multiplex PCR, while the TCRdb copy is restricted to in-frame clones and leaves out a portion. Among 55,000 to 80,000 clones listed, about 94% were seen once. The data were obtained in a study of T cell changes during pregnancy in multiple sclerosis. The gene calls are TRBV4-3 and TRBJ1-1; 7 positions agree with TRBD1. The sample was CD8+ T cells from peripheral blood mononuclear cells, taken in the second trimester of pregnancy. The TCR originated in a female donor with multiple sclerosis, enrolled in a pregnancy study. The CDR3 DNA is TGCGCCAGCAGCCAAGATCAGGGGGTGAACACTGAAGCTTTCTTT. It encodes CASSQDQGVNTEAFF.